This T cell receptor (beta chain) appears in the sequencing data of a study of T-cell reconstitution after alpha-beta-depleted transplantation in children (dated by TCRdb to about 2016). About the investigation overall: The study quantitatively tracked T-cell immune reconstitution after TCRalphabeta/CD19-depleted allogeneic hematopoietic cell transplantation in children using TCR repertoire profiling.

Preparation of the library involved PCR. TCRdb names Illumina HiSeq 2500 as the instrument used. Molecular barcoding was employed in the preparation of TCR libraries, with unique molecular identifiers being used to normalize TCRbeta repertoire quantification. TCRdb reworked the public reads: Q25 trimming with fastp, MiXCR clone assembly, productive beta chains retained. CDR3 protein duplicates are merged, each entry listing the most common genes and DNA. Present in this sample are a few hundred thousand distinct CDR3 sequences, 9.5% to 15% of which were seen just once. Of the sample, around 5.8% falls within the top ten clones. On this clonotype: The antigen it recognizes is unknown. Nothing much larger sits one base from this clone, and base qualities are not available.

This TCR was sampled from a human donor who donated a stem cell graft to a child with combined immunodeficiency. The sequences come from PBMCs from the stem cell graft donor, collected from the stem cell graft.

CDR3 sequence: CASSESETQYF. The bases read TGCGCCAGCAGTGAGTCGGAGACCCAGTACTTC. Rearrangement joined TRBV10-2 to TRBJ2-5; no D gene is confidently identified. The CDR3 measures 11 amino acids from cysteine to phenylalanine. This entry keeps only the CDR3 DNA: 33 bases, framed from base 1. CDR1 WSHSY and CDR2 SAAADI are derived from the germline V gene. The junction shows trimming of 0 bases on V and 5 bases on J, plus 1 base between the germline ends.